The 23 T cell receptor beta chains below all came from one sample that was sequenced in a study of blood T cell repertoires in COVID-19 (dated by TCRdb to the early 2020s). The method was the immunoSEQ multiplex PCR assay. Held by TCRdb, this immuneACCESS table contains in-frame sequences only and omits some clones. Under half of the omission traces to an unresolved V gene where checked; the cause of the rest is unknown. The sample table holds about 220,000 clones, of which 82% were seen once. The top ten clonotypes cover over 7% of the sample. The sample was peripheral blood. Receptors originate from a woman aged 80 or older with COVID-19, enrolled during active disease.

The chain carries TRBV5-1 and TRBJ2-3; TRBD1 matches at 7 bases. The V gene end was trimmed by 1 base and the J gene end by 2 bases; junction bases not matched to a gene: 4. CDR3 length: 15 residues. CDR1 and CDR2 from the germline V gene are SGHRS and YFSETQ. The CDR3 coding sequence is TGCGCCAGCAGCTTGACAGGGGTTAACACAGATACGCAGTATTTT. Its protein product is CASSLTGVNTDTQYF.

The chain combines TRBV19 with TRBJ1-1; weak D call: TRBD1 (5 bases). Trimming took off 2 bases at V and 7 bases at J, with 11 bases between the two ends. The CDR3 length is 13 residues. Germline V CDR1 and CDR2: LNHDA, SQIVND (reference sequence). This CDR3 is CASSIKTEGEAFF. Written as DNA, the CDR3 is TGTGCCAGTAGTATAAAGACAGAAGGTGAAGCTTTCTTT.

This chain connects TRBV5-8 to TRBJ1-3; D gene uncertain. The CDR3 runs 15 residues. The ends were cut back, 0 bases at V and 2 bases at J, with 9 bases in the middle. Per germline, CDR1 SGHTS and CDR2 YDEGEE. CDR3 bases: TGTGCCAGCAGCTTGGGAGTCCTCCCTGGAAACACCATATATTTT. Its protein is CASSLGVLPGNTIYF. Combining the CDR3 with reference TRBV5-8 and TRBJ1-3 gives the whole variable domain EAGVTQSPTHLIKTRGQQATLRCSPISGHTSVYWYQQALGLGLQFLLWYDEGEERNRGNFPPRFSGRQFPNYSSELNVNALELEDSALYLCASSLGVLPGNTIYFGEGSWLTVV.

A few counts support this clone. In DNA form, the CDR3 reads TGTGCCAGTAGTATGTGGGGGCAAAGCTCCTATAATTCACCCCTCCACTTT. Encoded protein: CASSMWGQSSYNSPLHF. The chain combines TRBV19 with TRBJ1-6; possibly TRBD1 for D (6 bases). There are 17 residues in the CDR3. Per germline, CDR1 LNHDA and CDR2 SQIVND (reference sequence). The V gene lost 3 bases and the J gene lost 0 bases, with 12 bases spanning the gap.

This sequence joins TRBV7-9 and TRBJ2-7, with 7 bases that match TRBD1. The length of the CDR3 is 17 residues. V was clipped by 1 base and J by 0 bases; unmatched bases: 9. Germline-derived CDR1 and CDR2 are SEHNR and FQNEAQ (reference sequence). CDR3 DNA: TGTGCCAGCAGCTTAGGTGGGACAGCTATGCTCTCCTACGAGCAGTACTTC. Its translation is CASSLGGTAMLSYEQYF.

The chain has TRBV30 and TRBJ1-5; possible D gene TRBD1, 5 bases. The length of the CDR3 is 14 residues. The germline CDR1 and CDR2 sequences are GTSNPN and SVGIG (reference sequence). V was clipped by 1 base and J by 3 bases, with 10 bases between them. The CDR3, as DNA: TGTGCCTGGAGTGGGGCAGGACACAATCAGCCCCAGCATTTT. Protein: CAWSGAGHNQPQHF.

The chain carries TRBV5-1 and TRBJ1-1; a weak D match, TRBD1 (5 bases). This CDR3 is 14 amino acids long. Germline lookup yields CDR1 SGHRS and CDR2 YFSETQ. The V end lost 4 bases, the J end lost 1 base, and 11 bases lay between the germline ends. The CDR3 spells CASSVGLTNTEAFF. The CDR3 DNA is TGCGCCAGCAGCGTGGGACTGACGAACACTGAAGCTTTCTTT. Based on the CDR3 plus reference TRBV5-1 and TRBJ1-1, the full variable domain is KAGVTQTPRYLIKTRGQQVTLSCSPISGHRSVSWYQQTPGQGLQFLFEYFSETQRNKGNFPGRFSGRQFSNSRSEMNVSTLELGDSALYLCASSVGLTNTEAFFGQGTRLTVV.

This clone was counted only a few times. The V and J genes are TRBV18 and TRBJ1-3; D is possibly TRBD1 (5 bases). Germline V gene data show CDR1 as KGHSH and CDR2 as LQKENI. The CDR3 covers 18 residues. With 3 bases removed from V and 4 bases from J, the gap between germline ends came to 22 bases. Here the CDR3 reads CASSPGPFIQVEGNTIYF. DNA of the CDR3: TGTGCCAGCTCACCCGGACCGTTTATACAGGTAGAAGGAAACACCATATATTTT.

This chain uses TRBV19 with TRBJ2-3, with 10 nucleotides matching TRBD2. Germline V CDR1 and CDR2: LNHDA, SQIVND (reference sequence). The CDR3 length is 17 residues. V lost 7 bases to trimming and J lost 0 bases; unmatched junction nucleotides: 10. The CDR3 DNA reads TGTGCCAGTATCCCACTAGCGGGAAGCCGGAGCACAGATACGCAGTATTTT. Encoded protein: CASIPLAGSRSTDTQYF.

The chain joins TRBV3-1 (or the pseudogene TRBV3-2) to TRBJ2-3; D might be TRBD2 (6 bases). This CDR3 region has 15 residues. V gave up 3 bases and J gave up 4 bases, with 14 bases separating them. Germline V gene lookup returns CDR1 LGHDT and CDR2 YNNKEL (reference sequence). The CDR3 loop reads CASSHIARGSDTQYF. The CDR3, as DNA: TGTGCCAGCAGCCATATAGCTCGGGGGTCAGATACGCAGTATTTT.

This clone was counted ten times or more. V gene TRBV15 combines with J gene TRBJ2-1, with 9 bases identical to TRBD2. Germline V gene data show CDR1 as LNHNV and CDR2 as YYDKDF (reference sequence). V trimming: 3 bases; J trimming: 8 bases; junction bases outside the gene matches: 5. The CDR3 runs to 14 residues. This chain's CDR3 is CATSRASGVDEQFF. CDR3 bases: TGTGCCACCAGCAGGGCTAGCGGGGTCGATGAGCAGTTCTTC.

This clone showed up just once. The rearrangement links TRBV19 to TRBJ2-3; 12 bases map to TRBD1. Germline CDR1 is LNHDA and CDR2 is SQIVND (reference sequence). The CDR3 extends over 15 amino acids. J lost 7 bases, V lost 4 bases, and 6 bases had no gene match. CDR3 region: CASSTPGQGANTQYF. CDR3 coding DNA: TGTGCCAGTAGTACGCCGGGACAGGGGGCAAATACGCAGTATTTT.

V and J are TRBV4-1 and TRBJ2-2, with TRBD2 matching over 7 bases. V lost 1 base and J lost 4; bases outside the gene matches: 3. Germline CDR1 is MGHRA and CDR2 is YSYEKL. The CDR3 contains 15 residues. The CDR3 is CASSQAGGFTGELFF. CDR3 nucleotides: TGCGCCAGCAGCCAAGCCGGGGGGTTCACCGGGGAGCTGTTTTTT.

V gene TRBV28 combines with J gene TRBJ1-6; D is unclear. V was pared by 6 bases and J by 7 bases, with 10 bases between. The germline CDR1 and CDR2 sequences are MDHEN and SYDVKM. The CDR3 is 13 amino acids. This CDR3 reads CASRDYSNSPLHF. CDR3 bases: TGTGCCAGCAGGGATTACAGCAATTCACCCCTCCACTTT.

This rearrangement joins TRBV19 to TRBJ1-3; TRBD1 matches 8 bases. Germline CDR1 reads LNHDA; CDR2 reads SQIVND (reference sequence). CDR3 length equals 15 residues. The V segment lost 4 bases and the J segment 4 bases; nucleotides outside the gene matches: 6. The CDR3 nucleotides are TGTGCCAGTAGTAAGACAGGGGCTGCAGGAAACACCATATATTTT. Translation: CASSKTGAAGNTIYF.

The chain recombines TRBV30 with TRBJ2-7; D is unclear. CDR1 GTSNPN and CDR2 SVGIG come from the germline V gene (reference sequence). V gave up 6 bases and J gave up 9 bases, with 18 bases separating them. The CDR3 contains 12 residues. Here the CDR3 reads CACLLDVSRQYF. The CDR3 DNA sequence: TGTGCCTGCCTCCTTGACGTTTCTAGGCAGTACTTC.

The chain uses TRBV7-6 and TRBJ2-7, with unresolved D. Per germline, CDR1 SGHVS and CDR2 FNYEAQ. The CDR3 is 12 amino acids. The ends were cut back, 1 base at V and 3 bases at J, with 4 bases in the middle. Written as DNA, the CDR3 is TGTGCCAGCAGCTTAGAGAGCTACGAGCAGTACTTC. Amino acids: CASSLESYEQYF. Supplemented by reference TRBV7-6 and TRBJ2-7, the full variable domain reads GAGVSQSPRYKVTKRGQDVALRCDPISGHVSLYWYRQALGQGPEFLTYFNYEAQQDKSGLPNDRFSAERPEGSISTLTIQRTEQRDSAMYRCASSLESYEQYFGPGTRLTVT.

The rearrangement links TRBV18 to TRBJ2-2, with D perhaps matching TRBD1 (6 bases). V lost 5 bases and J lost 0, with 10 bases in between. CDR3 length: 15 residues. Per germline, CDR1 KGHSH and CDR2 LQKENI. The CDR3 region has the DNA TGTGCCAGCTCATCCAGGGGCACGAACACCGGGGAGCTGTTTTTT. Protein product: CASSSRGTNTGELFF.

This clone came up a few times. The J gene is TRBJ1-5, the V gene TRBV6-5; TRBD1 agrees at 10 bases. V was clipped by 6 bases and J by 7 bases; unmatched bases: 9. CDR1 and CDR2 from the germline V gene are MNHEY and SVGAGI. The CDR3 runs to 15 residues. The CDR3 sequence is CASRPLTGGEQPQHF. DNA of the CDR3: TGTGCCAGCAGACCCTTGACAGGGGGCGAGCAGCCCCAGCATTTT.

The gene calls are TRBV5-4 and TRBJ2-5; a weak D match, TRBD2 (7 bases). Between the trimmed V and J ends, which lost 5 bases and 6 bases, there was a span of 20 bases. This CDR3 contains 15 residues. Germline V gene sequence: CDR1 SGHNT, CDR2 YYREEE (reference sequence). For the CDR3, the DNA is TGTGCCAGCAGTCACCAGTTAGGGGGGGTAAAGACCCAGTACTTC. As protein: CASSHQLGGVKTQYF.

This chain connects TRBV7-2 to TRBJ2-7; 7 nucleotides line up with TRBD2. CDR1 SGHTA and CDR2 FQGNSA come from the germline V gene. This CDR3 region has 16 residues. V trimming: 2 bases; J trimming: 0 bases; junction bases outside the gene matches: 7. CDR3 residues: CASSLNGRGSSYEQYF. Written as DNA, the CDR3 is TGTGCCAGCAGCTTAAATGGGCGGGGGAGCTCCTACGAGCAGTACTTC.

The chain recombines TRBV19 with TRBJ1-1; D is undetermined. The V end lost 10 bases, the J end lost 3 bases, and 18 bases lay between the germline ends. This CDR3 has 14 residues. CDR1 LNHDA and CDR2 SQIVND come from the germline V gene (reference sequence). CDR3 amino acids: CAIRATGGDTEAFF. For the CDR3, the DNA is TGTGCCATCCGGGCGACCGGCGGGGACACTGAAGCTTTCTTT.

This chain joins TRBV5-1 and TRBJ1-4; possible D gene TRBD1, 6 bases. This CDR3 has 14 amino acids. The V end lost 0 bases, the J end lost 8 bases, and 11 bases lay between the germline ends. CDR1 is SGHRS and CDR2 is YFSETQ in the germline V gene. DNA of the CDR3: TGCGCCAGCAGCTTGGAACAGGGAAGAGAAAAACTGTTTTTT. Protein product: CASSLEQGREKLFF.